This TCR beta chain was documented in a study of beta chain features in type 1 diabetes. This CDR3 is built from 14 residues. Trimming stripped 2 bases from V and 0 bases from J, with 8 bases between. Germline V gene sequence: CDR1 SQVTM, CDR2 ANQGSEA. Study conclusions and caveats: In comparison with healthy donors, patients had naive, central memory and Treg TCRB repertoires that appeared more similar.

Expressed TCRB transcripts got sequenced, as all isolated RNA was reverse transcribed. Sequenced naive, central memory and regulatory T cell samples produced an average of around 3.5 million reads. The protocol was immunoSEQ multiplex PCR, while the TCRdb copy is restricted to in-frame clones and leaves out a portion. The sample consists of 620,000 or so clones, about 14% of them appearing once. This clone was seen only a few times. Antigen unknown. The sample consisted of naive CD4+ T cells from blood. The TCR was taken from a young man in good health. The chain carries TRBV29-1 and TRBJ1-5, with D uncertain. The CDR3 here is CSVETGNSNQPQHF. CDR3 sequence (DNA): TGCAGCGTTGAAACCGGGAATAGCAATCAGCCCCAGCATTTT. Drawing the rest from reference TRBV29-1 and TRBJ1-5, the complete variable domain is SAVISQKPSRDICQRGTSLTIQCQVDSQVTMMFWYRQQPGQSLTLIATANQGSEATYESGFVIDKFPISRPNLTFSTLTVSNMSPEDSSIYLCSVETGNSNQPQHFGDGTRLSIL.